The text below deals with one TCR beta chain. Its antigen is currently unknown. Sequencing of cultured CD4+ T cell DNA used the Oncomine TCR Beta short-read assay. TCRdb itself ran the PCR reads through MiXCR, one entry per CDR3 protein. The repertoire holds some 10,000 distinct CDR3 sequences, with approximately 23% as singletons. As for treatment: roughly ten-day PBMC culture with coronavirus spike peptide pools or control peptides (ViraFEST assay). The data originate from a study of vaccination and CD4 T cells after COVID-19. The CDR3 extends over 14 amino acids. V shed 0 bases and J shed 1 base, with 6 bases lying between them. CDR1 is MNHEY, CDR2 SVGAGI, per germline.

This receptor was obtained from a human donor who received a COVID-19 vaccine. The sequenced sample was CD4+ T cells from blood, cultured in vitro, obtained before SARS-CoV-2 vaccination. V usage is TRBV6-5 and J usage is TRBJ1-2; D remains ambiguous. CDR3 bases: TGTGCCAGCAGTTACTCGAACAGTAACTATGGCTACACCTTC. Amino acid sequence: CASSYSNSNYGYTF.